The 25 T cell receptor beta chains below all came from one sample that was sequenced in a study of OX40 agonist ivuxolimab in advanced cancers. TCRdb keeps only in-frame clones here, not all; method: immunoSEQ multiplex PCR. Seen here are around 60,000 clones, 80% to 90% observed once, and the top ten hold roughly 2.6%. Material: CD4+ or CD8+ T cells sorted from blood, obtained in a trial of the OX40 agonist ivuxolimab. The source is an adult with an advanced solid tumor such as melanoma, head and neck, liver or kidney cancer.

The CDR3 region has the DNA TGCGCCAGCAGCCCCTCCCCGGGACAGGGTGACACCGGGGAGCTGTTTTTT. Its protein is CASSPSPGQGDTGELFF. The gene calls are TRBV4-1 and TRBJ2-2; TRBD1 agrees at 9 bases. CDR1 is MGHRA, CDR2 YSYEKL, per germline. The CDR3 runs 17 residues. The V gene end was trimmed by 4 bases and the J gene end by 3 bases; junction bases not matched to a gene: 9.

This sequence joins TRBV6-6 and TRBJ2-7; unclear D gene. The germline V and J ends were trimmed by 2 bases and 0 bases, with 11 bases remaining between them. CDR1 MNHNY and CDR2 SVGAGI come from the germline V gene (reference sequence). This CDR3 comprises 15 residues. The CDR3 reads CASSYRQTSSYEQYF. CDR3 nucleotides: TGTGCCAGCAGTTACAGGCAGACCAGCTCCTACGAGCAGTACTTC.

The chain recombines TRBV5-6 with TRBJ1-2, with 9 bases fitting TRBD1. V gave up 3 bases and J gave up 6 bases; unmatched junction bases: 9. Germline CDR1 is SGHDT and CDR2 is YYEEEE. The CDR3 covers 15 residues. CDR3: CASSWTGAFGDGYTF. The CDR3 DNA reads TGTGCCAGCAGCTGGACAGGGGCTTTCGGGGATGGCTACACCTTC.

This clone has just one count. CDR3 sequence reads: CASSLRQPSEPQHF. The DNA for the CDR3 is TGTGCCAGCAGCTTAAGGCAGCCTTCCGAACCCCAGCATTTT. V usage is TRBV7-2 and J usage is TRBJ1-5; D remains unclear. The CDR3 spans 14 residues. CDR1 and CDR2 (germline): SGHTA, FQGNSA. V lost 2 bases and J 10 bases, leaving 15 bases between the germline ends.

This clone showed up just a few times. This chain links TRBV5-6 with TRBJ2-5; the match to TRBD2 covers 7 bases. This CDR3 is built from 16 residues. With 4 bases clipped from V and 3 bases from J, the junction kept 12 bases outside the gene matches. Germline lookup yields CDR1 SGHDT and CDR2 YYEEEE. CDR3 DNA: TGTGCCAGCAGCCCAAACCTAGCGGCCCTCGAAGAGACCCAGTACTTC. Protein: CASSPNLAALEETQYF.

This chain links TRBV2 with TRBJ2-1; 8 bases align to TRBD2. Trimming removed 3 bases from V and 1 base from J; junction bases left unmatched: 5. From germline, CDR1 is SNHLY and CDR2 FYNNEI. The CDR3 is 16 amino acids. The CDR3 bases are TGTGCCAGCAGTGACCAGCGGGGGCTTTCCTACAATGAGCAGTTCTTC. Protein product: CASSDQRGLSYNEQFF.

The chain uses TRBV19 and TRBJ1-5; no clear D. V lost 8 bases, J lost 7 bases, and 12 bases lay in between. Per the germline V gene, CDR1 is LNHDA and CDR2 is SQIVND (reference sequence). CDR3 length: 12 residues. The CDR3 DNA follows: TGTGCCAGTTCGGGTGCGAGGCAGCCCCAGCATTTT. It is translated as CASSGARQPQHF.

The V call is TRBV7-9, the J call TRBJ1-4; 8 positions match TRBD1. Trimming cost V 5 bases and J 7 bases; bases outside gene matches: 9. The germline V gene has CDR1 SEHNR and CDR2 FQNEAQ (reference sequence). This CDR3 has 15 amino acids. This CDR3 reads CASSRPGTGPEKLFF. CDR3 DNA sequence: TGTGCCAGCAGCCGCCCCGGGACAGGACCTGAAAAACTGTTTTTT.

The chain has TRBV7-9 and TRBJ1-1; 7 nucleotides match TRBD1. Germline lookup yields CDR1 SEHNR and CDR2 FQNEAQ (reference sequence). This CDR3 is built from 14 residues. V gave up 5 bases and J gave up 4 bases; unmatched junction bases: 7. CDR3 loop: CASSQQGKGTEAFF. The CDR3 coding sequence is TGTGCCAGCAGCCAACAGGGGAAGGGCACTGAAGCTTTCTTT.

CDR3 protein: CASSWGEQETQYF. The CDR3 DNA reads TGTGCCAGCAGCTGGGGCGAACAAGAGACCCAGTACTTC. The chain carries TRBV6-1 and TRBJ2-5; D perhaps matches TRBD1 (5 bases). Germline-derived CDR1 and CDR2 are MNHNS and SASEGT. This CDR3 comprises 13 residues. V was pared by 6 bases and J by 2 bases, with 10 bases between.

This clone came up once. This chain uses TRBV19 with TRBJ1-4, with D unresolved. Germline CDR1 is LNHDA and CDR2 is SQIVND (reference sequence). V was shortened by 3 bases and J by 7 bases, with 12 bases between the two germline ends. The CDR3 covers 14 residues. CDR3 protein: CASSINEQPEKLFF. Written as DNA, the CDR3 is TGTGCCAGTAGTATTAACGAACAGCCTGAAAAACTGTTTTTT.

CDR3 sequence reads: CASGSGTGAQGATGELFF. In DNA form, the CDR3 reads TGTGCTAGTGGATCCGGGACAGGGGCCCAGGGAGCCACCGGGGAGCTGTTTTTT. The rearrangement joins TRBV12-5 to TRBJ2-2; 10 bases match TRBD1. The CDR3 extends over 18 amino acids. Germline values: CDR1 LGHNT, CDR2 FRNRAP. Trimming took 6 bases from V and 4 from J; bases not matched to a gene: 14.

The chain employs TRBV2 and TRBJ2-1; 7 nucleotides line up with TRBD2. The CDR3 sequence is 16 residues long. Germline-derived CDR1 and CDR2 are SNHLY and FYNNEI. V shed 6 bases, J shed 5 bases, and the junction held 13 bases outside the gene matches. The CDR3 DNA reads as TGTGCCAGCAGCCCATTAGCGGGCCGGATTAACAATGAGCAGTTCTTC. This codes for CASSPLAGRINNEQFF.

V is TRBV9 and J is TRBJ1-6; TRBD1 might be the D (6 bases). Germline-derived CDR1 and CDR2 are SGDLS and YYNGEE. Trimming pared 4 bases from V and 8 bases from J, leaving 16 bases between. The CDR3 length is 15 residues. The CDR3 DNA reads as TGTGCCAGCAGCCTCCGGGACAACGATTATTCACCCCTCCACTTT. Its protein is CASSLRDNDYSPLHF.

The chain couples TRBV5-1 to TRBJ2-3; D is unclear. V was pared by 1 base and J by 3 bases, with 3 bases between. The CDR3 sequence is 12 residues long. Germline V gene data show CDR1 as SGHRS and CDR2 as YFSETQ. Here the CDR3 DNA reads TGCGCCAGCAGCTTGTTAACAGATACGCAGTATTTT. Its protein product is CASSLLTDTQYF.

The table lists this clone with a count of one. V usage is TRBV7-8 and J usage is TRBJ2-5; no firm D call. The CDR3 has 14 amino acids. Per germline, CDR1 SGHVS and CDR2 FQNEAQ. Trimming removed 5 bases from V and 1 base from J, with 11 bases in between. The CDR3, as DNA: TGTGCCAGCAGCCCTGCTGGAATCCAAGAGACCCAGTACTTC. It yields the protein CASSPAGIQETQYF.

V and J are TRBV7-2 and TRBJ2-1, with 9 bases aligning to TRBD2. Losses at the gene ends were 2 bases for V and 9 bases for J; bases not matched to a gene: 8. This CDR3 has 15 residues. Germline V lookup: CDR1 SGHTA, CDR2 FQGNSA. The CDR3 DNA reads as TGTGCCAGCAGCTTACTCGCGGGGGGGCCGGGTGAGCAGTTCTTC. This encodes CASSLLAGGPGEQFF.

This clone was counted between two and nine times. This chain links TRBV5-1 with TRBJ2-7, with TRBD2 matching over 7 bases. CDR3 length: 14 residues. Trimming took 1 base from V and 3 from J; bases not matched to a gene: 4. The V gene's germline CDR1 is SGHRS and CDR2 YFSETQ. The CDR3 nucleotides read TGCGCCAGCAGCTTGTTACCGGGGGGCTACGAGCAGTACTTC. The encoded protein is CASSLLPGGYEQYF.

This CDR3 is CASSIVGGGYNEQFF. The CDR3 DNA is TGTGCCAGTAGTATTGTGGGGGGCGGCTACAATGAGCAGTTCTTC. The chain employs TRBV19 and TRBJ2-1, with D perhaps assigned TRBD1 or TRBD2 (6 bases each). Trimming cost V 3 bases and J 3 bases, with 12 bases left between them. Germline CDR1 reads LNHDA; CDR2 reads SQIVND (reference sequence). CDR3 length: 15 amino acids.

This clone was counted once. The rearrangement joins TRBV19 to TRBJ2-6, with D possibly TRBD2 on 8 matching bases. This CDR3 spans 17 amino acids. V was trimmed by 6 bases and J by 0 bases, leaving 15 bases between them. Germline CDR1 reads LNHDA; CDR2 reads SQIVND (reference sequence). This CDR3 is CASSSQGTSSGANVLTF. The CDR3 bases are TGTGCCAGTAGCTCACAGGGGACTAGCTCTGGGGCCAACGTCCTGACTTTC. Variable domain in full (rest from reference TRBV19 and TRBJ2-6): DGGITQSPKYLFRKEGQNVTLSCEQNLNHDAMYWYRQDPGQGLRLIYYSQIVNDFQKGDIAEGYSVSREKKESFPLTVTSAQKNPTAFYLCASSSQGTSSGANVLTFGAGSRLTVL.

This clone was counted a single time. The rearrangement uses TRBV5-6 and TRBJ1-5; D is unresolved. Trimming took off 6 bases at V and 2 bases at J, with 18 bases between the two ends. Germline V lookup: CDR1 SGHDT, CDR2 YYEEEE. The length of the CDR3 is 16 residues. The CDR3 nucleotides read TGTGCCAGCACCGCTCGCGGAGGACTGGGCAATCAGCCCCAGCATTTT. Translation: CASTARGGLGNQPQHF. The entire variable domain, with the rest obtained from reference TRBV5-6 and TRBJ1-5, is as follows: DAGVTQSPTHLIKTRGQQVTLRCSPKSGHDTVSWYQQALGQGPQFIFQYYEEEERQRGNFPDRFSGHQFPNYSSELNVNALLLGDSALYLCASTARGGLGNQPQHFGDGTRLSIL.

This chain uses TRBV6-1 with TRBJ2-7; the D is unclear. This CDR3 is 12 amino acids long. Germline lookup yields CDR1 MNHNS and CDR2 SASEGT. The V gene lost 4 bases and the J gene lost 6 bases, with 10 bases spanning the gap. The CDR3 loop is CASSGLPLEQYF. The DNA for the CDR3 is TGTGCCAGCAGTGGATTACCGCTCGAGCAGTACTTC.

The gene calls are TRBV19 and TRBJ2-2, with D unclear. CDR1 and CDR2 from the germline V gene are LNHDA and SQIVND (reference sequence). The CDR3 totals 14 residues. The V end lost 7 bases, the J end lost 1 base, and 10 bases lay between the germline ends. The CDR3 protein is CASKVQRNTGELFF. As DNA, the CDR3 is TGTGCCAGTAAAGTACAGAGGAACACCGGGGAGCTGTTTTTT.

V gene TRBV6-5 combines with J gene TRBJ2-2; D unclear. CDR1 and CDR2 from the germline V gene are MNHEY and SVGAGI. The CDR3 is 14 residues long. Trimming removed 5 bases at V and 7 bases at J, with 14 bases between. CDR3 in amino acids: CASSPAGRVGELFF. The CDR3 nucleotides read TGTGCCAGCAGTCCCGCCGGACGGGTCGGGGAGCTGTTTTTT.

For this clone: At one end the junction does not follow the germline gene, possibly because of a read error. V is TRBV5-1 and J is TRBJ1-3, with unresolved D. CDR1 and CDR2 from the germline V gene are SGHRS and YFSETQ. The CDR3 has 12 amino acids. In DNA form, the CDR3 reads TGTGCCAGCAGCTCGGGGAAAAACACCATATATTTT. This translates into CASSSGKNTIYF.